This T cell receptor beta chain was observed in a study of blood T cell repertoires in COVID-19. Whole-study context: Acute and convalescent COVID-19 samples came from the United States, Italy and Spain.

In the study's own analysis: Amplification of reference gene primers provided the estimated nucleated cell counts. Method: immunoSEQ multiplex PCR; TCRdb's copy keeps in-frame clones and lacks some. V, J and clone size were drawn from that table, and D and trimming were deduced from the DNA. The table has 75,000 to 100,000 clones, under 85% seen once. CDR1 and CDR2 from the germline V gene are MNHEY and SMNVEV (reference sequence). V lost 0 bases to trimming and J lost 7 bases; unmatched junction nucleotides: 4. The CDR3 covers 16 residues. V and J are TRBV27 and TRBJ2-5, with 14 bases identical to TRBD2. The sequence came from a woman older than 75 with acute or convalescent COVID-19. Sequencing was done on a sample of peripheral blood. The CDR3: CASSLSGLAGGGTQYF. The DNA for the CDR3 is TGTGCCAGCAGTTTATCCGGACTAGCGGGAGGAGGGACCCAGTACTTC.